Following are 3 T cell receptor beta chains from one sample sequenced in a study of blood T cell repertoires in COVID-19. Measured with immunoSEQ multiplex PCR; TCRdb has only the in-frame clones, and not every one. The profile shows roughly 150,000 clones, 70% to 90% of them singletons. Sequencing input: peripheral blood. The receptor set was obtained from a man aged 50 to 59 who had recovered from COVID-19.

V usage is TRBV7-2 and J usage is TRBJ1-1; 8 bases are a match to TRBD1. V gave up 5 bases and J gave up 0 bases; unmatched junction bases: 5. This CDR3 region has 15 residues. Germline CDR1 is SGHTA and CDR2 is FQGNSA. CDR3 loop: CASSKGQGLNTEAFF. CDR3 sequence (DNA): TGTGCCAGCAGCAAAGGACAGGGACTGAACACTGAAGCTTTCTTT. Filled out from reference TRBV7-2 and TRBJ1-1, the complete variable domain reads GAGVSQSPSNKVTEKGKDVELRCDPISGHTALYWYRQSLGQGLEFLIYFQGNSAPDKSGLPSDRFSAERTGGSVSTLTIQRTQQEDSAVYLCASSKGQGLNTEAFFGQGTRLTVV.

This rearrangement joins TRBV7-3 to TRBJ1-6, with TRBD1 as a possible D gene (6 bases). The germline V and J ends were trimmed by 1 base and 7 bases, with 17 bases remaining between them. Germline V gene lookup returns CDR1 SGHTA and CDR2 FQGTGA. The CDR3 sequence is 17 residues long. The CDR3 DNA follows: TGTGCCAGCAGCTTAATCGGCAGGGGCTTTTCCAATTCACCCCTCCACTTT. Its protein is CASSLIGRGFSNSPLHF. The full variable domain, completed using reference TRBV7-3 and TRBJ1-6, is GAGVSQTPSNKVTEKGKYVELRCDPISGHTALYWYRQSLGQGPEFLIYFQGTGAADDSGLPNDRFFAVRPEGSVSTLKIQRTERGDSAVYLCASSLIGRGFSNSPLHFGNGTRLTVT.

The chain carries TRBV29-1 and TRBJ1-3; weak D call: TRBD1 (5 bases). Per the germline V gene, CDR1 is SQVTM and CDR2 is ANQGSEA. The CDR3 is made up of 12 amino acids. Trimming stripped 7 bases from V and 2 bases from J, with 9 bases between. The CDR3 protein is CSAKGTGNTIYF. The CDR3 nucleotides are TGCAGCGCAAAGGGGACTGGAAACACCATATATTTT.